This T cell receptor (beta chain) derives from a study of T cell changes during pregnancy in multiple sclerosis. The CDR3 has 17 amino acids. Trimming removed 0 bases from V and 6 bases from J; junction bases left unmatched: 11. CDR1 LGHNA and CDR2 YSLEER come from the germline V gene. Generated by immunoSEQ multiplex PCR, the TCRdb table keeps only in-frame clones and is missing some. The table shows approximately 51,000 clones, with roughly 93% occurring only once. The chain joins TRBV4-3 to TRBJ2-5; 9 positions agree with TRBD2. The receptor comes from a female donor with multiple sclerosis, enrolled in a pregnancy study. Material: peripheral blood, obtained in the second trimester of pregnancy. CDR3 sequence reads: CASSQDWRTSAPQTQYF. CDR3 sequence (DNA): TGCGCCAGCAGCCAAGATTGGAGGACTAGCGCACCTCAGACCCAGTACTTC.